Detailed here is one T cell receptor (beta chain). The antigen remains undetermined. Germline V gene lookup returns CDR1 GTSNPN and CDR2 SVGIG (reference sequence). CDR3 size: 15 residues. V lost 0 bases, J lost 7 bases, and 9 bases stayed unmatched. The data are from a study of T cell responses to AZD1222 COVID-19 vaccine. The data were produced by immunoSEQ multiplex PCR, yet TCRdb's version contains in-frame clones alone and is incomplete. The sample has around 78,000 clones, 70% to 85% seen once. Whole-study findings and limits: Two AZD1222 administrations were followed by greater Spike-specific TCR breadth and depth. Donors, mostly white British, included more females; clonal diversity was possibly underestimated.

This clonotype was obtained from an adult in good health. The chain links TRBV30 to TRBJ2-1, with 7 bases lining up with TRBD1. This material consisted of peripheral blood, taken on day 0 of AZD1222 vaccination. CDR3 residues: CAWSVLSGQWNEQFF. The CDR3 DNA sequence: TGTGCCTGGAGTGTTCTATCGGGACAGTGGAATGAGCAGTTCTTC.